Sequencing of this T cell receptor (beta chain) was carried out in a study of CD8 T cells in ankylosing spondylitis. Turning to this clonotype: What it recognizes is unknown.

V lost 5 bases to trimming and J lost 8 bases, with 19 bases between them. The CDR3 has 15 residues. Germline CDR1 LGHDT, CDR2 YNNKEL (reference sequence). The study, taken as a whole, reports: Disease-linked clones had a CD8+ phenotype and relatively low frequency in peripheral blood. Within matched ankylosing spondylitis synovial fluid, disease-linked clones were reportedly significantly enriched. One TCR beta motif, made up of 7 or 8 highly homologous variants, appeared characteristic of ankylosing spondylitis blood. Past research had described some motif variants in reactive arthritis synovial fluid and blood.

Quantitative molecular-barcoded 5'-RACE generated the TCR beta libraries. One entry per CDR3 protein results from TCRdb running MiXCR on the 5' RACE reads. The sample consists of roughly 450,000 distinct CDR3 sequences, 20% to 30% of them appearing once. The V call is TRBV3-1, the J call TRBJ2-1, with TRBD2 as a possible D gene (5 bases). Material: blood, either unsorted or a sorted T cell fraction (not recorded which). This receptor was identified in a male donor with ankylosing spondylitis. The CDR3 nucleotides are TGTGCCAGCAGCTCCCGGGGATATCCAGGCGATGAGCAGTTCTTC. This encodes CASSSRGYPGDEQFF.